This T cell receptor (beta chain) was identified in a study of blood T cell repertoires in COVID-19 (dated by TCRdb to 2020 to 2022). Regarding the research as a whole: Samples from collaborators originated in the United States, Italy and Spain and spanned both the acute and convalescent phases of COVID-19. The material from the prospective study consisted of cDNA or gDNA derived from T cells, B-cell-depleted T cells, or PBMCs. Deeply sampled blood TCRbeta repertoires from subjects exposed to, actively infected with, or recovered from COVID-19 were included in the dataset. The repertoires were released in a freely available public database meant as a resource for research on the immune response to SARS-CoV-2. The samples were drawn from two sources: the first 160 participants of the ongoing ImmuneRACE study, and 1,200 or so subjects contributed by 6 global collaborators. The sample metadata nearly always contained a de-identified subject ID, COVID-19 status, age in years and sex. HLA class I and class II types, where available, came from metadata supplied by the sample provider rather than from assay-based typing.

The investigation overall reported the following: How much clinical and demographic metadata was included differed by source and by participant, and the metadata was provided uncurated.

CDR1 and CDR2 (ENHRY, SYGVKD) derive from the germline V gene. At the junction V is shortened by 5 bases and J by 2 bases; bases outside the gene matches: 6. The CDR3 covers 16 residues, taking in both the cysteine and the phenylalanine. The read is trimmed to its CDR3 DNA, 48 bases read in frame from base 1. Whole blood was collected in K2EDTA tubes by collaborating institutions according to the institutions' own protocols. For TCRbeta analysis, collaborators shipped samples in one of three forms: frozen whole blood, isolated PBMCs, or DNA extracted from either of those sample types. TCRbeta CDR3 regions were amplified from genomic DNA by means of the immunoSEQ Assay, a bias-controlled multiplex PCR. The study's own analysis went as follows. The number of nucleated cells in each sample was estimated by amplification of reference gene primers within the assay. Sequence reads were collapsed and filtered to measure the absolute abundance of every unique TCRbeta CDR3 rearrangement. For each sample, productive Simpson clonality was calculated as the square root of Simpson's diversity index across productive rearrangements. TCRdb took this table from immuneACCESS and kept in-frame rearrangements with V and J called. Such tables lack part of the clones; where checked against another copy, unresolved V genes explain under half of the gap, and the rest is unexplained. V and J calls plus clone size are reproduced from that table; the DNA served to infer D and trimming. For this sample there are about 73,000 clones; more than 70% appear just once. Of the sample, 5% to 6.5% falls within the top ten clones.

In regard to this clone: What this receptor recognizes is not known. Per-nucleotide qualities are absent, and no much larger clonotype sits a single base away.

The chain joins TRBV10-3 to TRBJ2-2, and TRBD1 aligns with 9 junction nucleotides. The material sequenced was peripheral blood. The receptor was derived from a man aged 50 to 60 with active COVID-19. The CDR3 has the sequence CAISPDRGDNTGELFF. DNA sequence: TGTGCCATCAGTCCGGACAGGGGAGACAACACCGGGGAGCTGTTTTTT.